This T cell receptor (beta chain) was observed in a study of CD4 T cells in relation to SARS-CoV-2 and coronaviruses. The wider study: The HLA restriction of the shared crossreactive spike epitopes was mapped.

Uncultured naive and memory CD4+ T cells supplied DNA for deep TCR-beta sequencing. Method: immunoSEQ multiplex PCR; TCRdb's copy keeps in-frame clones and lacks some. The sample includes about 68,000 clones, just over 90% of them seen just once. Unexposed donor CD4+ T cells date from about 2010-2018, before the COVID-19 pandemic. Regarding the study as a whole: Monoreactive clones expanded significantly more to SARS-CoV-2 than crossreactive clones did. According to naive versus memory sequencing, detected responses are memory recall, not newly primed.

This CDR3 contains 16 residues. As regards this clone: Its antigen is currently unknown.

This receptor was identified in a human donor in good health. The V gene is TRBV21-1, the J gene TRBJ1-5. TRBV21-1 is a pseudogene locus. The sample consisted of naive CD4+ T cells from PBMCs. Subset noted: naive CD4+ T cells isolated by negative enrichment. The CDR3 nucleotides read TGTGCCAGCAGCCTACGGACGGGGGGGAGCAATCAGCCCCAGCATTTT. Its protein product is CASSLRTGGSNQPQHF.